This entry concerns a single T cell receptor beta chain. The antigen remains unidentified. With survey level as its setting, the immunoSEQ assay was v3.0. Method: immunoSEQ multiplex PCR; TCRdb's copy keeps in-frame clones and lacks some. The profile shows about 25,000 clones, around four fifths of them singletons. The sample originates from a study of long-term antiretroviral therapy in people with HIV. Study-wide results and limits: Comparison with controls showed narrower CDR3 length ranges in HIV repertoires. Investigators report no available data on ART adherence, viral resistance or therapy changes. Pre-ART-expanded clones dominated the repertoire at all time points.

Participants with HIV, all of them, were treated in the United States. V was pared by 5 bases and J by 3 bases, with 11 bases between. The CDR3 has 14 amino acids. Germline-derived CDR1 and CDR2 are LNHDA and SQIVND (reference sequence). The origin of this receptor is a man younger than 35 with HIV. The source was unsorted PBMCs, collected 3 years after starting antiretroviral therapy. J is TRBJ2-1 and V is TRBV19; the D gene is possibly TRBD2 (5 bases). In DNA, the CDR3 is TGTGCCAGTAGTCAGCGGAACTTCTACAATGAGCAGTTCTTC. It yields the protein CASSQRNFYNEQFF.